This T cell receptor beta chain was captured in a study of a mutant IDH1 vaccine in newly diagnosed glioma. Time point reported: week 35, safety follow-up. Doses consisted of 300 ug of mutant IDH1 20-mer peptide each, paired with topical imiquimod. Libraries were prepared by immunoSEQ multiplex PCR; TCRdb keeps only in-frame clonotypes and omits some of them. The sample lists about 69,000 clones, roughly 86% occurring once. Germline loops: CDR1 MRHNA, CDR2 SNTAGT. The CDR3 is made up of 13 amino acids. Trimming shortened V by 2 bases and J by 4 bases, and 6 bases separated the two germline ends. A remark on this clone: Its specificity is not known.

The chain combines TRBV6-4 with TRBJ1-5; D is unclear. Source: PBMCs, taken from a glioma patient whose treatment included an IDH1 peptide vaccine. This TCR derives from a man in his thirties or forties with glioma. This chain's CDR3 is CASSDGFNQPQHF. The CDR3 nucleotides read TGTGCCAGCAGTGACGGGTTTAATCAGCCCCAGCATTTT.